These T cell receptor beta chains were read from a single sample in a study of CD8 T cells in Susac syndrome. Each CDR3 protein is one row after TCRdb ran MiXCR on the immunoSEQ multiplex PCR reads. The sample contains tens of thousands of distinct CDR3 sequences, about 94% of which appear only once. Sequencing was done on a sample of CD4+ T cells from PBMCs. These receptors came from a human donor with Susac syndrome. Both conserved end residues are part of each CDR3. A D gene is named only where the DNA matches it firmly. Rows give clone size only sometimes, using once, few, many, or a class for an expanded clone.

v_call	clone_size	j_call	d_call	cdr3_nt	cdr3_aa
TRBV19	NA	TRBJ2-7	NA	TGTGCCAGTGGGCAGGGGAAAAACGAGCAGTACTTC	CASGQGKNEQYF
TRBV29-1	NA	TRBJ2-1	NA	TGCAGCGCCGGGGGCAATGAGCAGTTCTTC	CSAGGNEQFF
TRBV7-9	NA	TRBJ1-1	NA	TGTGCCAGCAGCTTAGGGTCGGGGAACACTGAAGCTTTCTTT	CASSLGSGNTEAFF
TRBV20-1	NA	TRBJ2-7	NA	TGCAGTGCTAGAGATTGGGCCAGGGGATACGAGCAGTACTTC	CSARDWARGYEQYF
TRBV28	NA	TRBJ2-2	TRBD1	TGTGCCAGCAGTGCCCAACAGGGGCACGGCGGGGAGCTGTTTTTT	CASSAQQGHGGELFF
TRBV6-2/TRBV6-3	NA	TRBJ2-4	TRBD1	TGTGCCAGCAGCAGGACAGGGGCGATTCAGTACTTC	CASSRTGAIQYF
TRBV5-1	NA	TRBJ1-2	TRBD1	TGCGCCAGCAGCTTGGGTCTCGTAGGACAGGATTATGGCTACACCTTC	CASSLGLVGQDYGYTF
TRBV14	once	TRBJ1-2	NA	TGTGCCAGCAGCCGCAGGGGAGGCTATGGCTACACCTTC	CASSRRGGYGYTF
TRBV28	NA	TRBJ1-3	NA	TGTGCCAGCAACCGAGGGACGGAGGGTGGAAACACCATATATTTT	CASNRGTEGGNTIYF
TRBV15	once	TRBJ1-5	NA	TGTGCCACCAGCAGAGAGGGGGGCGGCCAGCCCCAGCATTTT	CATSREGGGQPQHF
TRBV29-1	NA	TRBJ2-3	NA	TGCAGCGTCGAGACAGGGACTAAGCAGTATTTT	CSVETGTKQYF
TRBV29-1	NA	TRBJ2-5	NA	TGCAGCGTTGGTAGGGCGCCCCCACAAGAGACCCAGTACTTC	CSVGRAPPQETQYF
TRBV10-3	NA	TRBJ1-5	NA	TGTGCCAGAAATCAGCCCCAGCATTTT	CARNQPQHF
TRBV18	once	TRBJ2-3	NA	TGTGCCAGCTCACCAATTGCAGATACGCAGTATTTT	CASSPIADTQYF
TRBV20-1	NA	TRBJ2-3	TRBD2	TGCAGTGCTAGAAGTGGGACTAGCGGGGGGTTCATCTCAGATACGCAGTATTTT	CSARSGTSGGFISDTQYF
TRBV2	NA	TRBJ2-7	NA	TGTGCCAGCCACACCTCGGACGGGGTCTACGAGCAGTACTTC	CASHTSDGVYEQYF
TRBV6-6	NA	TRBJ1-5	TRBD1	TGTGCCAGCAGTTACACCGGGACAGGGGGCGGTCAGCCCCAGCATTTT	CASSYTGTGGGQPQHF
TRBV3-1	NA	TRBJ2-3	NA	TGTGCCAGCAGCCTGGGGGAAGGTACGCAGTATTTT	CASSLGEGTQYF
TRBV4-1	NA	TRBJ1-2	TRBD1	TGCGCCAGCAGTTCGCCGGGACAGTCCTATGGCTACACCTTC	CASSSPGQSYGYTF
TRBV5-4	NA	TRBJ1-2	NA	TGTGCCAGCAGTGGGGGGAGGTATGGCTACACCTTC	CASSGGRYGYTF
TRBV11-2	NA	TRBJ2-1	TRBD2	TGTGCCAGCAGCTTATTAGCGGGGGGGCCCAATGAGCAGTTCTTC	CASSLLAGGPNEQFF
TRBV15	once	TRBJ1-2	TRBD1	TGTGCCACCATGAAAGGAACTGGACAGGGGCTCAACTATGGCTACACCTTC	CATMKGTGQGLNYGYTF
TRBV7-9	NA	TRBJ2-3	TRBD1	TGTGCCAGCAGCTCAACTGTCACAGGGGTTTTAGATACGCAGTATTTT	CASSSTVTGVLDTQYF
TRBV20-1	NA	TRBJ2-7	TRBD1	TGCAGTGCTAGAGACGCAGACAGGGTCAACGAGCAGTACTTC	CSARDADRVNEQYF
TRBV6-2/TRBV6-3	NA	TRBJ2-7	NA	TGTGCCAGCAGTTACTCGTTCAGACTATACGAGCAGTACTTC	CASSYSFRLYEQYF
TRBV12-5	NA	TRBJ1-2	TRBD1	TGTGCTAGTGGTCCCGGGGACAGGGGTGGTGGCACCTTC	CASGPGDRGGGTF